This T cell receptor (beta chain) was obtained from a study of blood T cell repertoires in COVID-19. Study summary: Samples came from the United States, Italy and Spain, spanning acute and convalescent COVID-19.

Patients of the Seattle cohort, enrolled during active infection, were followed longitudinally. As processed by the authors: Reference gene primer amplification yielded estimated nucleated cell counts. Repertoires were generated with immunoSEQ multiplex PCR, while TCRdb's copy carries only in-frame clones and drops some. The V and J calls and clone size were taken over from that table, and D and trimming were inferred from the DNA. The data show over 150,000 clones, about 85% seen once. This receptor was taken from an elderly woman with COVID-19, enrolled during active disease. Sequencing was carried out using peripheral blood.

CDR3 sequence (DNA): TGTGCCAGCAGACCTCTCGGGAATTCACCCCTCCACTTT. Residues: CASRPLGNSPLHF. The chain recombines TRBV27 with TRBJ1-6; D remains unclear. The CDR3 spans 13 residues. Germline values: CDR1 MNHEY, CDR2 SMNVEV (reference sequence). With 6 bases removed from V and 7 bases from J, the gap between germline ends came to 10 bases.